The 32 T cell receptor beta chains presented below share a single source sample, sequenced in a study of T cell changes during pregnancy in multiple sclerosis. Here immunoSEQ multiplex PCR was the method, and the copy in TCRdb shows in-frame clones only, minus some. Of around 78,000 clones in the sample, 91% were seen once. The input for sequencing was peripheral blood, taken in the third trimester of pregnancy. The receptors shown here come from a female donor in good health, enrolled as a control in a pregnancy study.

The chain carries TRBV18 and TRBJ1-3; D not resolved. The germline V gene has CDR1 KGHSH and CDR2 LQKENI. Deletions cut 3 bases from V and 0 bases from J, with 12 bases between. This CDR3 has 16 amino acids. In nucleotides, the CDR3 is TGTGCCAGCTCACCGGGTTCGGGAAACTCTGGAAACACCATATATTTT. Residues: CASSPGSGNSGNTIYF.

The chain is built from TRBV18 and TRBJ1-5; 8 nucleotides match TRBD1. V shed 3 bases and J 1 base; nucleotides not matched to a gene: 2. CDR3 length: 15 amino acids. Germline V gene sequence: CDR1 KGHSH, CDR2 LQKENI. In DNA form, the CDR3 reads TGTGCCAGCTCACCCAGGACAGGGAGCAATCAGCCCCAGCATTTT. Protein product: CASSPRTGSNQPQHF.

DNA of the CDR3: TGCGCCAGCAATCCGGGACTAGCGCGGGAGCAGTTCTTC. Protein sequence: CASNPGLAREQFF. The chain has TRBV5-1 and TRBJ2-1; 10 nucleotides match TRBD2. The germline CDR1 and CDR2 sequences are SGHRS and YFSETQ. After removal of 6 bases from V and 10 bases from J, the junction contained 7 bases not matched to a gene. The length of the CDR3 is 13 residues.

The J gene is TRBJ2-2, the V gene TRBV11-3; 12 positions agree with TRBD2. The CDR3 sequence is 18 residues long. J lost 1 base, V lost 4 bases, and 7 bases had no gene match. The germline CDR1 and CDR2 sequences are SGHNT and YENEEA. DNA of the CDR3: TGTGCCAGCAGCTCTCCTAGCGGGAGGGCCAAGAACACCGGGGAGCTGTTTTTT. It encodes CASSSPSGRAKNTGELFF.

The V call is TRBV7-9, the J call TRBJ2-2, with D perhaps TRBD1 (6 bases). CDR1 and CDR2 (germline): SEHNR, FQNEAQ (reference sequence). V lost 6 bases and J lost 1, with 9 bases in between. The length of the CDR3 is 14 residues. CDR3 nucleotides: TGTGCCAGCAGGGGGACACGGAACACCGGGGAGCTGTTTTTT. This sequence encodes CASRGTRNTGELFF. Looking up the rest from reference TRBV7-9 and TRBJ2-2 gives the full variable domain: DTGVSQNPRHKITKRGQNVTFRCDPISEHNRLYWYRQTLGQGPEFLTYFQNEAQLEKSRLLSDRFSAERPKGSFSTLEIQRTEQGDSAMYLCASRGTRNTGELFFGEGSRLTVL.

The gene calls are TRBV15 and TRBJ1-5, with D maybe TRBD1 (5 bases). This CDR3 contains 14 residues. Germline loops: CDR1 LNHNV, CDR2 YYDKDF (reference sequence). V was clipped by 3 bases and J by 7 bases, with 13 bases between them. CDR3 amino acids: CATSRDRTPQPQHF. In DNA form, the CDR3 reads TGTGCCACCAGCAGGGACCGGACACCACAGCCCCAGCATTTT.

The J gene is TRBJ1-4, the V gene TRBV28; 9 positions agree with TRBD1. Trimming cost V 6 bases and J 8 bases; bases outside gene matches: 4. Germline CDR1 reads MDHEN; CDR2 reads SYDVKM. This CDR3 is 13 amino acids long. CDR3 loop: CASRRQGVEKLFF. The CDR3 bases are TGTGCCAGCAGGCGACAGGGGGTCGAAAAACTGTTTTTT.

This chain joins TRBV15 and TRBJ1-6; the D is unclear. The CDR3 has 17 amino acids. The germline gives CDR1 LNHNV, CDR2 YYDKDF (reference sequence). V was pared by 0 bases and J by 6 bases, with 15 bases between. CDR3 sequence: CATSRDLARWGNSPLHF. The CDR3 DNA follows: TGTGCCACCAGCAGAGACCTAGCCAGATGGGGTAATTCACCCCTCCACTTT.

The chain has TRBV7-2 and TRBJ2-7; D possibly corresponds to TRBD1 (5 bases). The germline V and J ends were trimmed by 1 base and 3 bases, with 13 bases remaining between them. Germline CDR1 reads SGHTA; CDR2 reads FQGNSA. This CDR3 region has 15 residues. CDR3 in amino acids: CASSLDVQGLYEQYF. DNA for the CDR3: TGTGCCAGCAGCTTAGACGTTCAGGGCCTCTACGAGCAGTACTTC.

The rearrangement joins TRBV2 to TRBJ2-1; maybe TRBD2 (6 bases). The V gene's germline CDR1 is SNHLY and CDR2 FYNNEI. Trimming took off 7 bases at V and 0 bases at J, with 28 bases between the two ends. The CDR3 has 20 amino acids. This CDR3 is CASTGGEQSVLTSSYNEQFF. CDR3 coding DNA: TGTGCCAGCACCGGGGGTGAACAATCTGTCCTTACGAGCTCCTACAATGAGCAGTTCTTC. Drawing the rest from reference TRBV2 and TRBJ2-1, the complete variable domain is EPEVTQTPSHQVTQMGQEVILRCVPISNHLYFYWYRQILGQKVEFLVSFYNNEISEKSEIFDDQFSVERPDGSNFTLKIRSTKLEDSAMYFCASTGGEQSVLTSSYNEQFFGPGTRLTVL.

In this sample, this clone turned up once. The chain has TRBV28 and TRBJ1-2; tentative D call: TRBD1 (6 bases). The CDR3 totals 14 residues. Germline V lookup: CDR1 MDHEN, CDR2 SYDVKM. With 6 bases removed from V and 7 bases from J, the gap between germline ends came to 18 bases. In DNA form, the CDR3 reads TGTGCCAGCAGCTCCGGGCAGGGGTTAGCTGGCTACACCTTC. Its protein product is CASSSGQGLAGYTF.

This CDR3 is CASSLIRPGISGRKDEQFF. As DNA, the CDR3 is TGTGCCAGCAGTTTAATTCGCCCCGGGATTAGCGGGAGGAAGGATGAGCAGTTCTTC. The genes are TRBV27 and TRBJ2-1; TRBD2 matches 10 bases. The CDR3 is 19 amino acids. The V segment lost 2 bases and the J segment 8 bases; nucleotides outside the gene matches: 18. The germline V gene encodes CDR1 MNHEY and CDR2 SMNVEV (reference sequence).

The J gene is TRBJ2-7, the V gene TRBV5-4, with 7 bases matching TRBD2. The junction had 10 bases not matched to a gene; V was cut back by 1 base and J by 3 bases. Germline assignment: CDR1 SGHNT and CDR2 YYREEE (reference sequence). The CDR3 has 16 residues. The CDR3 DNA follows: TGTGCCAGCAGCTTGTGGGCGGGAGTGGTAGGCTACGAGCAGTACTTC. Translation gives CASSLWAGVVGYEQYF.

The rearrangement uses TRBV6-5 and TRBJ1-1, with D possibly TRBD1 on 5 matching bases. The CDR3 consists of 15 residues. The germline gives CDR1 MNHEY, CDR2 SVGAGI. V was pared by 2 bases and J by 4 bases, with 14 bases between. The CDR3 loop reads CASSYIRTGGTEAFF. DNA for the CDR3: TGTGCCAGCAGTTACATCCGGACGGGGGGCACTGAAGCTTTCTTT.

This chain joins TRBV5-1 and TRBJ2-5, with 8 positions matching TRBD2. V lost 4 bases to trimming and J lost 3 bases; unmatched junction nucleotides: 5. Germline V gives CDR1 SGHRS, CDR2 YFSETQ. The CDR3 has 14 residues. The chain's CDR3 is CASSRNGREETQYF. In DNA form, the CDR3 reads TGCGCCAGCAGCCGAAACGGGAGGGAAGAGACCCAGTACTTC.

CDR3 in amino acids: CASSTGTGTYGYTF. DNA of the CDR3: TGTGCCAGCAGCACCGGGACAGGGACCTATGGCTACACCTTC. This chain connects TRBV7-2 to TRBJ1-2, with TRBD1 matching 9 bases. Germline CDR1 and CDR2: SGHTA and FQGNSA. The CDR3 length is 14 residues. After removal of 5 bases from V and 4 bases from J, the junction contained 5 bases not matched to a gene.

The CDR3 reads CASSQDTRAVTEAFF. The CDR3, as DNA: TGCGCCAGCAGCCAAGATACCAGGGCGGTAACTGAAGCTTTCTTT. The chain couples TRBV4-1 to TRBJ1-1; D possibly corresponds to TRBD1 (5 bases). CDR3 length equals 15 residues. Trimming stripped 0 bases from V and 5 bases from J, with 13 bases between. The germline V gene encodes CDR1 MGHRA and CDR2 YSYEKL.

This chain uses TRBV28 with TRBJ2-3, with a possible D match to TRBD2 (7 bases). V was cut by 5 bases and J by 2 bases, with 26 bases left in between. CDR1 and CDR2 from the germline V gene are MDHEN and SYDVKM. The CDR3 spans 19 residues. The CDR3 spells CASSAQGRAGRWDTDTQYF. The DNA for the CDR3 is TGTGCCAGCAGTGCCCAGGGGAGGGCAGGTCGATGGGACACAGATACGCAGTATTTT.

The rearrangement uses TRBV7-2 and TRBJ1-5, with D possibly being TRBD1 (5 bases). The CDR3 totals 16 residues. Germline CDR1 SGHTA, CDR2 FQGNSA. V shed 1 base and J shed 3 bases, with 13 bases lying between them. The DNA for the CDR3 is TGTGCCAGCAGCTTAGAGGGGATTCCTACCAATCAGCCCCAGCATTTT. Amino acids: CASSLEGIPTNQPQHF.

The chain recombines TRBV18 with TRBJ1-1; no clear D. Looked up from germline, CDR1 is KGHSH and CDR2 is LQKENI. This CDR3 is built from 13 residues. The ends were cut back, 3 bases at V and 3 bases at J, with 8 bases in the middle. The CDR3 is CASSPTEDTEAFF. CDR3 DNA sequence: TGTGCCAGCTCACCCACCGAGGACACTGAAGCTTTCTTT.

The CDR3 nucleotides read TGTGCCAGCAGCTTGGTACAGGGGAGAAGTCAGCCCCAGCATTTT. It codes for CASSLVQGRSQPQHF. J is TRBJ1-5 and V is TRBV7-2, with 7 positions matching TRBD1. Unmatched junction bases numbered 8, after V lost 3 bases and J lost 6 bases. The CDR3 is made up of 15 amino acids. Germline CDR1 SGHTA, CDR2 FQGNSA. Full variable domain (rest looked up from reference TRBV7-2 and TRBJ1-5): GAGVSQSPSNKVTEKGKDVELRCDPISGHTALYWYRQSLGQGLEFLIYFQGNSAPDKSGLPSDRFSAERTGGSVSTLTIQRTQQEDSAVYLCASSLVQGRSQPQHFGDGTRLSIL.

The chain joins TRBV9 to TRBJ2-3; 11 bases match TRBD1. The CDR3 covers 16 residues. V shed 2 bases, J shed 4 bases, and the junction held 6 bases outside the gene matches. CDR1 is SGDLS, CDR2 YYNGEE, per germline. Written as DNA, the CDR3 is TGTGCCAGCAGCGTCTGGACAGGGGGCACCGCAGATACGCAGTATTTT. Protein product: CASSVWTGGTADTQYF. Looking up the rest from reference TRBV9 and TRBJ2-3 gives the full variable domain: DSGVTQTPKHLITATGQRVTLRCSPRSGDLSVYWYQQSLDQGLQFLIQYYNGEERAKGNILERFSAQQFPDLHSELNLSSLELGDSALYFCASSVWTGGTADTQYFGPGTRLTVL.

The genes are TRBV28 and TRBJ1-3; TRBD1 might be the D (6 bases). The V gene's germline CDR1 is MDHEN and CDR2 SYDVKM. This CDR3 spans 14 amino acids. With 7 bases removed from V and 0 bases from J, the gap between germline ends came to 10 bases. CDR3 residues: CASTQGSSGNTIYF. The CDR3 bases are TGTGCCAGCACTCAGGGGTCCTCTGGAAACACCATATATTTT.

The CDR3 is CASSSPPLLAGGPSEQFF. CDR3 in DNA: TGTGCCAGCAGCTCACCCCCCTTACTAGCGGGAGGGCCCAGTGAGCAGTTCTTC. The rearrangement uses TRBV7-6 and TRBJ2-1; 13 bases are shared with TRBD2. The junction had 15 bases not matched to a gene; V was cut back by 4 bases and J by 9 bases. The length of the CDR3 is 18 residues. Germline assignment: CDR1 SGHVS and CDR2 FNYEAQ.

This clone was detected a few times. The rearrangement uses TRBV15 and TRBJ1-5; D is unresolved. This CDR3 spans 12 amino acids. Trimming stripped 3 bases from V and 4 bases from J, with 4 bases between. CDR1 is LNHNV and CDR2 is YYDKDF in the germline V gene (reference sequence). CDR3 sequence (DNA): TGTGCCACCAGCAGGTCGAATCAGCCCCAGCATTTT. Amino acids: CATSRSNQPQHF.

This chain uses TRBV6-1 with TRBJ1-6; no clear D gene. V gave up 2 bases and J gave up 4 bases, with 6 bases separating them. The CDR3 runs to 14 residues. CDR1 and CDR2 (germline): MNHNS, SASEGT. CDR3 coding DNA: TGTGCCAGCAGTGAACCGGGATATAATTCACCCCTCCACTTT. Its translation is CASSEPGYNSPLHF.

This clone has only one observation. The rearrangement links TRBV27 to TRBJ2-5, with 8 bases that match TRBD2. The CDR3 length is 14 residues. Losses at the gene ends were 5 bases for V and 5 bases for J; bases not matched to a gene: 7. Germline-derived CDR1 and CDR2 are MNHEY and SMNVEV (reference sequence). CDR3 coding DNA: TGTGCCAGCAGTCCCAGAGTAGCGGGGGAGACCCAGTACTTC. Its translation is CASSPRVAGETQYF.

This clone was seen just once. V gene TRBV7-2 combines with J gene TRBJ2-7, with D perhaps matching TRBD2 (5 bases). The V gene's germline CDR1 is SGHTA and CDR2 FQGNSA. This CDR3 region has 14 residues. V was pared by 3 bases and J by 2 bases, with 11 bases between. The CDR3 loop is CASSFSEGPYEQYF. As DNA, the CDR3 is TGTGCCAGCAGCTTTAGCGAAGGCCCCTACGAGCAGTACTTC.

This chain links TRBV28 with TRBJ1-1; D remains ambiguous. Trimming pared 10 bases from V and 0 bases from J, leaving 9 bases between. The CDR3 has 12 amino acids. Germline V gene lookup returns CDR1 MDHEN and CDR2 SYDVKM. This chain's CDR3 is CATSTMNTEAFF. CDR3 sequence (DNA): TGTGCCACCTCTACCATGAACACTGAAGCTTTCTTT.

The chain combines TRBV6-5 with TRBJ2-3, with D uncertain. Trimming removed 2 bases from V and 2 bases from J, with 11 bases in between. This CDR3 spans 15 amino acids. Germline loops: CDR1 MNHEY, CDR2 SVGAGI. Here the CDR3 DNA reads TGTGCCAGCAGTTACAACGGCGGATCCACAGATACGCAGTATTTT. It codes for CASSYNGGSTDTQYF.

This clone was counted between two and nine times. The V gene is TRBV18, the J gene TRBJ2-2, with D possibly TRBD2 on 6 matching bases. V lost 3 bases to trimming and J lost 1 base, with 12 bases between them. Germline V gene sequence: CDR1 KGHSH, CDR2 LQKENI. The CDR3 consists of 16 residues. The CDR3 region has the DNA TGTGCCAGCTCACCCATCGGGGGAGAGAACACCGGGGAGCTGTTTTTT. Translated, it gives CASSPIGGENTGELFF.

The chain carries TRBV1 and TRBJ1-5; the D segment call TRBD1 is taken from the table without a DNA check. TRBV1 is labeled a pseudogene. This CDR3 spans 18 amino acids. The CDR3 region is CTSSPRQKGAMWNQPQHF. CDR3 nucleotide sequence: TGCACCAGCAGCCCACGACAGAAGGGGGCGATGTGGAATCAGCCCCAGCATTTT.